The 22 T cell receptor beta chains presented below share a single source sample, sequenced in a study of control samples from healthy donors and cancer patients. Profiling relied on immunoSEQ multiplex PCR, and the TCRdb table lists in-frame clones only, not all of them. The data show 95,000 to 150,000 clones, about 89% seen once. Sequenced input: blood. These receptors all stem from a woman aged 18-29 years in good health.

This rearrangement joins TRBV5-1 to TRBJ1-1; D is unresolved. Germline CDR1 SGHRS, CDR2 YFSETQ. Trimming stripped 4 bases from V and 3 bases from J, with 13 bases between. This CDR3 is 14 amino acids long. The DNA of the CDR3 is TGCGCCAGCAGCCCCGGGCAGTTGTACACTGAAGCTTTCTTT. Amino acids: CASSPGQLYTEAFF.

This clone was recorded a few times. This chain links TRBV6-2 or TRBV6-3 with TRBJ1-2, with D uncertain. Trimming took off 2 bases at V and 3 bases at J, with 4 bases between the two ends. This CDR3 is built from 12 residues. CDR1 is MNHEY, CDR2 SVGEGT, per germline. The CDR3, as DNA: TGTGCCAGCAGTTACGGATACTATGGCTACACCTTC. As protein: CASSYGYYGYTF.

This clone was detected once. The rearrangement links TRBV3-1 (or the pseudogene TRBV3-2) to TRBJ1-5; D remains ambiguous. In germline, CDR1 is LGHDT, CDR2 YNNKEL (reference sequence). V was pared by 0 bases and J by 0 bases, with 9 bases between. The CDR3 extends over 16 amino acids. CDR3 sequence (DNA): TGTGCCAGCAGCCAAGATGGCCCTAATAGCAATCAGCCCCAGCATTTT. Translated: CASSQDGPNSNQPQHF.

This clone is judged medium-sized. V is TRBV7-6 and J is TRBJ2-2, with 10 bases matching TRBD2. Germline CDR1 is SGHVS and CDR2 is FNYEAQ. V was pared by 7 bases and J by 0 bases, with 2 bases of the junction left unmatched. The CDR3 has 15 amino acids. The CDR3 here is CASTGLAANTGELFF. The CDR3 DNA follows: TGTGCCAGCACTGGACTAGCGGCGAACACCGGGGAGCTGTTTTTT. The complete variable domain, with remaining parts taken from reference TRBV7-6 and TRBJ2-2, reads GAGVSQSPRYKVTKRGQDVALRCDPISGHVSLYWYRQALGQGPEFLTYFNYEAQQDKSGLPNDRFSAERPEGSISTLTIQRTEQRDSAMYRCASTGLAANTGELFFGEGSRLTVL.

This rearrangement joins TRBV5-8 to TRBJ2-3, with a tentative D call TRBD2 (6 bases). The length of the CDR3 is 16 residues. Germline V gives CDR1 SGHTS, CDR2 YDEGEE. The ends were cut back, 0 bases at V and 2 bases at J, with 13 bases in the middle. DNA of the CDR3: TGTGCCAGCAGCTTGGGTCGCAGGGAGGTCACAGATACGCAGTATTTT. This sequence encodes CASSLGRREVTDTQYF.

The CDR3 spells CASRQGAQTEAFF. Here the CDR3 DNA reads TGTGCCAGCAGACAGGGGGCTCAGACTGAAGCTTTCTTT. The chain links TRBV19 to TRBJ1-1, with 10 bases matching TRBD1. J gave up 5 bases and V 9 bases, and 6 bases lay outside the gene matches. This CDR3 comprises 13 residues. Germline CDR1 and CDR2: LNHDA and SQIVND (reference sequence).

The chain uses TRBV11-2 and TRBJ2-7; 13 bases map to TRBD2. CDR1 SGHAT and CDR2 FQNNGV come from the germline V gene. The CDR3 extends over 13 amino acids. V dropped 6 bases and J dropped 5; count of bases not matched to a gene: 1. In nucleotides, the CDR3 is TGTGCCAGCAGTGGACTAGCGGGAGACGAGCAGTACTTC. Translated: CASSGLAGDEQYF.

The chain employs TRBV20-1 and TRBJ2-1; D remains unclear. Germline V CDR1 and CDR2: DFQATT, SNEGSKA (reference sequence). The CDR3 is 11 residues long. Deletions cut 5 bases from V and 3 bases from J, with 5 bases between. The CDR3 reads CSAYLYNEQFF. DNA for the CDR3: TGCAGTGCTTATCTCTACAATGAGCAGTTCTTC.

The chain links TRBV6-8 to TRBJ1-2; no definite D call. Trimming shortened V by 7 bases and J by 3 bases, and 12 bases separated the two germline ends. Per germline, CDR1 MNHGY and CDR2 SAAAGT. The CDR3 runs 13 residues. The CDR3 DNA sequence: TGTGCCAGCACCTCCCAGACCCACTATGGCTACACCTTC. Its protein product is CASTSQTHYGYTF.

The chain couples TRBV21-1 to TRBJ2-1; TRBD1 is the table's D call and was not checked against the DNA. TRBV21-1 is termed a pseudogene. The CDR3 totals 14 residues. The CDR3 coding sequence is TGTGCCAGCAGCAAAGACAGGACCGACAATGAGCAGTTCTTC. Translated: CASSKDRTDNEQFF.

J is TRBJ1-4 and V is TRBV21-1; the table's D call TRBD1 went unverified against the DNA. TRBV21-1 is deemed a pseudogene. CDR3 length equals 18 residues. Here the CDR3 reads CASSKTPYRDRENEKLFF. In DNA form, the CDR3 reads TGTGCCAGCAGCAAAACTCCTTACCGGGACAGGGAGAATGAAAAACTGTTTTTT.

The V and J genes are TRBV5-4 and TRBJ2-7; D is unresolved. CDR1 SGHNT and CDR2 YYREEE come from the germline V gene (reference sequence). Trimming removed 4 bases at V and 0 bases at J, with 8 bases between. The CDR3 is 13 amino acids. CDR3 coding DNA: TGTGCCAGCAGCGGGCAGGACTCCTACGAGCAGTACTTC. Encoded protein: CASSGQDSYEQYF.

The chain combines TRBV19 with TRBJ2-1; D may be TRBD2 (6 bases). The V end was cut by 2 bases, the J end by 7 bases, with 18 bases between. Looked up from germline, CDR1 is LNHDA and CDR2 is SQIVND (reference sequence). CDR3 size: 16 residues. CDR3 DNA: TGTGCCAGTAGTATAAATGTAGAATGGGGGGAAAATGAGCAGTTCTTC. This sequence encodes CASSINVEWGENEQFF.

V usage is TRBV6-5 and J usage is TRBJ2-1; maybe TRBD1 (5 bases). Trimming took 0 bases from V and 0 from J, leaving 6 bases between them. Germline V lookup: CDR1 MNHEY, CDR2 SVGAGI. The length of the CDR3 is 15 residues. In DNA form, the CDR3 reads TGTGCCAGCAGTTACTCAGGGGACTCCTACAATGAGCAGTTCTTC. It translates to CASSYSGDSYNEQFF.

This sequence joins TRBV6-5 and TRBJ1-2, with 7 bases identical to TRBD1. The CDR3 totals 14 residues. Germline assignment: CDR1 MNHEY and CDR2 SVGAGI. Trimming removed 0 bases from V and 4 bases from J; junction bases left unmatched: 2. CDR3 in amino acids: CASSYSDRPYGYTF. CDR3 bases: TGTGCCAGCAGTTACTCGGACAGGCCCTATGGCTACACCTTC.

The CDR3 sequence is CASSLAGDYGYTF. CDR3 sequence (DNA): TGTGCCAGCAGCTTAGCAGGGGACTATGGCTACACCTTC. The chain carries TRBV7-8 and TRBJ1-2, with TRBD1 as a possible D gene (5 bases). The V and J ends lost 0 bases and 3 bases respectively, with 5 bases between them. In germline, CDR1 is SGHVS, CDR2 FQNEAQ. This CDR3 is 13 amino acids long.

The chain is built from TRBV6-2 or TRBV6-3 and TRBJ2-3; TRBD1 aligns across 10 bases. Trimming at V came to 2 bases and at J to 2 bases, leaving 4 bases not matched to a gene. Germline V gene data show CDR1 as MNHEY and CDR2 as SVGEGT. This CDR3 comprises 16 residues. This CDR3 reads CASSYETGGYTDTQYF. CDR3 nucleotide sequence: TGTGCCAGCAGTTACGAGACAGGGGGCTACACAGATACGCAGTATTTT.

J is TRBJ1-6 and V is TRBV27; TRBD1 matches at 7 bases. The J segment lost 5 bases and the V segment lost 3 bases, leaving 4 bases of the junction unmatched. The CDR3 extends over 15 amino acids. Per germline, CDR1 MNHEY and CDR2 SMNVEV (reference sequence). The CDR3 bases are TGTGCCAGCAGTTTTTACAGGGGAAATAATTCACCCCTCCACTTT. Translating gives CASSFYRGNNSPLHF.

The gene calls are TRBV15 and TRBJ1-2, with D perhaps matching TRBD1 (5 bases). Per the germline V gene, CDR1 is LNHNV and CDR2 is YYDKDF (reference sequence). Trimming shortened V by 0 bases and J by 7 bases, and 12 bases separated the two germline ends. The CDR3 contains 14 residues. The CDR3: CATSRDTAGLGYTF. As DNA, the CDR3 is TGTGCCACCAGCAGAGACACCGCAGGGCTTGGCTACACCTTC.

V and J are TRBV18 and TRBJ1-3, with TRBD1 as a possible D gene (5 bases). This CDR3 contains 14 residues. Trimming shortened V by 2 bases and J by 1 base, and 6 bases separated the two germline ends. Germline V gene data show CDR1 as KGHSH and CDR2 as LQKENI. The CDR3 loop is CASSPSGSGNTIYF. For the CDR3, the DNA is TGTGCCAGCTCACCATCAGGGTCTGGAAACACCATATATTTT.

This clone was detected a few times. The chain couples TRBV29-1 to TRBJ2-1; 8 bases match TRBD2. Germline V gene sequence: CDR1 SQVTM, CDR2 ANQGSEA. This CDR3 is 13 amino acids long. Trimming cost V 8 bases and J 8 bases; bases outside gene matches: 11. CDR3 in DNA: TGCAGCTCGGTCCGGGGGGGCGGGTATGAGCAGTTCTTC. It is translated as CSSVRGGGYEQFF.

The chain uses TRBV6-2 or TRBV6-3 and TRBJ1-2; no clear D gene. Deletions cut 0 bases from V and 5 bases from J, with 7 bases between. The germline gives CDR1 MNHEY, CDR2 SVGEGT. The CDR3 contains 13 residues. The CDR3 region has the DNA TGTGCCAGCAGTTACTCGTCAGAGTATGGCTACACCTTC. Residues: CASSYSSEYGYTF.